This T cell receptor beta chain originates from a study of PD-1 blockade in classical Hodgkin lymphoma. Measured with immunoSEQ multiplex PCR; TCRdb has only the in-frame clones, and not every one. The profile covers tens of thousands of clones, with more than 75% appearing a single time and 19% taken by the ten largest. Per germline, CDR1 SQVTM and CDR2 ANQGSEA. The CDR3 has 16 residues. V lost 1 base to trimming and J lost 7 bases, with 20 bases between them. Time point indicated: cycle 4 day 1 (C4D1), after more than 5 weeks of nivolumab. Every patient was affected by relapse after autologous stem cell transplantation, while exposure to brentuximab vedotin was not uniform.

The receptor was isolated from a human donor with classical Hodgkin lymphoma. Sequenced material: peripheral blood mononuclear cells (PBMCs), taken before the fourth cycle of nivolumab. V gene TRBV29-1 combines with J gene TRBJ2-1, with D possibly TRBD2 on 6 matching bases. The CDR3 spells CSVEVEGAGAANEQFF. The CDR3 nucleotides read TGCAGCGTTGAAGTGGAGGGCGCGGGCGCAGCGAATGAGCAGTTCTTC.